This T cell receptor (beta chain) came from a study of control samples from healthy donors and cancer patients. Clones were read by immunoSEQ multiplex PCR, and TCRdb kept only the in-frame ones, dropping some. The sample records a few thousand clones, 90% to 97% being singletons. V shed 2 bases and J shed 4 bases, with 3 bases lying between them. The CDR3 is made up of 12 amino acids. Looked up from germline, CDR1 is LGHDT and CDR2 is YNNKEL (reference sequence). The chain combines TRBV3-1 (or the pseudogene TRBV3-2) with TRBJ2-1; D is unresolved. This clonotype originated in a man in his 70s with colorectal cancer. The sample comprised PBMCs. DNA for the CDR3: TGTGCCAGCAGCCAATATTACAATGAGCAGTTCTTC. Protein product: CASSQYYNEQFF.